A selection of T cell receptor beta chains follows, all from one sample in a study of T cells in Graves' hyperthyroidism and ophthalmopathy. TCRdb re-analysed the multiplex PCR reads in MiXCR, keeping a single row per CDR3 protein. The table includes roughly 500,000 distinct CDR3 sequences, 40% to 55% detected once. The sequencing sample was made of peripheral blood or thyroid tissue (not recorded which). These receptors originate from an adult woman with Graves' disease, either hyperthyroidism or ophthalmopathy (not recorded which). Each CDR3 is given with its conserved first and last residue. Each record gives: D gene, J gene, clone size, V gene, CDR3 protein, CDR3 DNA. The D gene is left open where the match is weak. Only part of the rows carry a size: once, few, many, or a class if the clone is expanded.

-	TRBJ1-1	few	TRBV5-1	CASSLVPGSNTEAFF	TGCGCCAGCAGCTTGGTTCCAGGGTCGAACACTGAAGCTTTCTTT
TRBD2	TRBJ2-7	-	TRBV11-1	CASSGRRGQREDYEQYF	TGTGCCAGCAGCGGACGGCGGGGACAGCGGGAGGACTACGAGCAGTACTTC
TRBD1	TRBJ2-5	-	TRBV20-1	CSARGTGGNQPQYF	TGCAGTGCTAGAGGGACAGGGGGCAATCAGCCCCAGTACTTC
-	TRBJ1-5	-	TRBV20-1	CSARADRGPGQPQHF	TGCAGTGCTAGAGCGGACAGAGGCCCTGGGCAGCCCCAGCATTTT
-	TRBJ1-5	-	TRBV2	CAGGAKETQHF	TGTGCCGGCGGGGCCAAAGAGACCCAGCATTTT
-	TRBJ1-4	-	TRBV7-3	CASSPSGF	TGTGCCAGCAGCCCCTCGGGTTTT
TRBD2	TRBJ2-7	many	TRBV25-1	CASSEGLAGTHEQYF	TGTGCCAGCAGTGAGGGACTAGCGGGCACCCACGAGCAGTACTTC
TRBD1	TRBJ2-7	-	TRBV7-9	CASRRDRDTSEQYF	TGTGCCAGCAGAAGGGACAGGGATACATCCGAGCAGTACTTC
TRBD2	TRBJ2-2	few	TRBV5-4	CASSHRTSSTGELFF	TGTGCCAGCAGTCACCGGACTAGTTCGACCGGGGAGCTGTTTTTT
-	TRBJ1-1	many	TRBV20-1	CSGSEYTEAFF	TGCAGTGGTAGTGAGTACACTGAAGCTTTCTTT
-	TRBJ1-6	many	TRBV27	CASSFKGSPLHF	TGTGCCAGCAGTTTTAAGGGATCACCCCTCCACTTT
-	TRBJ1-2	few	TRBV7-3	CASSFTTDRPYGYTF	TGTGCCAGCAGCTTTACGACAGACAGACCCTATGGCTACACCTTC
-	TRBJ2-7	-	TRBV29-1	CSVVDQGTYEQYF	TGCAGCGTTGTCGACCAGGGAACCTACGAGCAGTACTTC
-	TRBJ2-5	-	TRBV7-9	CASSQPGEEETQYF	TGCGCCAGCAGCCAACCAGGAGAGGAAGAGACCCAGTACTTC
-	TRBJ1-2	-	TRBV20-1	CSASSGDDGYTF	TGCAGTGCTAGTTCCGGTGACGATGGCTACACCTTC
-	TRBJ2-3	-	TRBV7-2	CASSSRITDTQYF	TGTGCCAGCAGCTCCAGGATCACAGATACGCAGTATTTT
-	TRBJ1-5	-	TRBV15	CATSREGGIGNQPQHF	TGTGCCACCAGCAGAGAAGGGGGGATCGGCAATCAGCCCCAGCATTTT
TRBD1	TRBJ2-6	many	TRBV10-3	CAISEQPTGNLGANVLTF	TGTGCCATCAGTGAGCAACCGACAGGGAATCTCGGGGCCAACGTCCTGACTTTC
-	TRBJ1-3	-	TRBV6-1	CASRPRQISGNTIYF	TGTGCCAGCAGGCCGAGACAGATCTCTGGAAACACCATATATTTT
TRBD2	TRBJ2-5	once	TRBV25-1	CASSAPLAGADETQYF	TGTGCCAGCAGTGCTCCGCTAGCGGGAGCTGATGAGACCCAGTACTTC
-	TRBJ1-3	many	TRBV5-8	CASSLFSGNTIYF	TGTGCCAGCAGCTTGTTCTCTGGAAACACCATATATTTT
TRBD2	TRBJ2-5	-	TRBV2	CASVRTSGSVKTQYF	TGTGCCAGCGTGAGGACTAGCGGGAGTGTCAAGACCCAGTACTTC
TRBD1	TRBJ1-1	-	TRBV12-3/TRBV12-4	CASSPVRQGGTEAFF	TGTGCCAGCAGTCCCGTCCGACAGGGTGGCACTGAAGCTTTCTTT
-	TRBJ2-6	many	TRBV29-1	CSAEVDRRDFTGANVLTF	TGCAGCGCCGAGGTGGACAGAAGGGATTTTACTGGGGCCAACGTCCTGACTTTC
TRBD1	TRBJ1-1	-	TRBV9	CASSATGTANTEAFF	TGTGCCAGCAGCGCAACCGGGACAGCGAACACTGAAGCTTTCTTT
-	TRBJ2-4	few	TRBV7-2	CASSLDRGMDF	TGTGCCAGCAGCTTAGACCGGGGGATGGACTTC
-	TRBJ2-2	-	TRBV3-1	CASSQVNSLGELFF	TGTGCCAGCAGCCAAGTCAATAGTCTCGGGGAGCTGTTTTTT
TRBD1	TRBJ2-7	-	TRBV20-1	CSASDEGTGTGGEQYF	TGCAGTGCTAGCGACGAAGGGACAGGGACCGGAGGCGAGCAGTACTTC
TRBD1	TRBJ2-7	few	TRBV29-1	CSVEGTGRNEQYF	TGCAGCGTTGAAGGGACAGGTAGGAACGAGCAGTACTTC
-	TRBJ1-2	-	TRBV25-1	CASSSQRGGQKVYGYTF	TGTGCCAGCAGCTCCCAAAGGGGGGGGCAGAAAGTCTATGGCTACACCTTC
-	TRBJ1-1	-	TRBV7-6	CASSLVSPGATEAFF	TGTGCCAGCAGCTTAGTCTCCCCGGGAGCCACTGAAGCTTTCTTT
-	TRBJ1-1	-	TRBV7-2	CASRLGGIMNTEAFF	TGTGCCAGCAGGTTGGGGGGTATAATGAACACTGAAGCTTTCTTT
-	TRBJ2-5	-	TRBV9	CASNPFGTQYF	TGTGCCAGCAACCCGTTCGGGACCCAGTACTTC
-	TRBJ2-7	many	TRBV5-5	CASSNRDTYEQYF	TGTGCCAGCAGCAACCGGGACACTTACGAGCAGTACTTC
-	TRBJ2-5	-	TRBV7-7	CARVISSASQETQYF	TGTGCTAGAGTCATTTCCAGCGCGAGCCAAGAGACCCAGTACTTC
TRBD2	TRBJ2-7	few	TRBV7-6	CASTLAGLKGEQYF	TGTGCCAGCACCTTAGCGGGCCTAAAGGGCGAGCAGTACTTC
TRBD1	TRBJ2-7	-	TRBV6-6	CASRPSGTGGGEQYF	TGTGCCAGCAGGCCCTCCGGGACAGGGGGCGGGGAGCAGTACTTC
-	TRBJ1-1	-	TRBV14	CASSPTTGSNTEAFF	TGTGCCAGCAGCCCAACAACAGGGTCGAACACTGAAGCTTTCTTT
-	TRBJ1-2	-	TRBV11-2	CASRTGDRGAGFGYTF	TGTGCCAGCAGAACCGGGGATCGGGGAGCGGGGTTTGGCTACACCTTC
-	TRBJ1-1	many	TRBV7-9	CASSFMGTREAFF	TGTGCCAGCAGCTTTATGGGTACCCGTGAAGCTTTCTTT